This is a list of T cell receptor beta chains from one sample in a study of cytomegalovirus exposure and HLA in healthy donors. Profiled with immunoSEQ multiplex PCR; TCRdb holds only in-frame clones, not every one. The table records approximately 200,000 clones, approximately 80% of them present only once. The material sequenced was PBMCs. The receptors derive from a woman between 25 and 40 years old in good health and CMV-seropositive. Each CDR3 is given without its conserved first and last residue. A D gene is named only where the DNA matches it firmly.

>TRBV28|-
ASFTQGGGETQY
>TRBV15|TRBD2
ATSRDGTGGRADTQY
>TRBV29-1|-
SAGGDSGRNEQF
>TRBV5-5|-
ASSLARSSYEQY
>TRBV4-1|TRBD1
ASSQVDTGDGYT
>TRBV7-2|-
ASSPTRFYQPQH
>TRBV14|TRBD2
ASSQRTSLLF
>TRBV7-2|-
ASSLTSFTAQGDEQY
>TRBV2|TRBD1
ASSVTGVEGYT
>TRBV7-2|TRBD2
ASSLYGGRATRANEQF
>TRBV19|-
ASSGSGQETQY
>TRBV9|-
ASKRRGRTGELF
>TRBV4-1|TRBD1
ASRQARGQTNEKLF
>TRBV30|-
AWSFETGSFEQY
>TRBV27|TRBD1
ASSLTTGQWVYNEQF
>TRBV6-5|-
ASSYGQNYGYT
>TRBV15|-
ATSRDYDNEQF
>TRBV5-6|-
ASSLSGGGQPQH
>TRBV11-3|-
ASSHGGMGYNEQF
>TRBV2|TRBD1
ASSESPGTGAQAQY
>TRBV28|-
ASSLTGEREQF
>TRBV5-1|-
ASSHDSYEQY
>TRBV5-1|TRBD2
ASSLEKRENREQY
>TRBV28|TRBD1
ASSRPQGADTGELF
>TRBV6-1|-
ASSALRSSGNTIY
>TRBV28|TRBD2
ASGASGHNEQF
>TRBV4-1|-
ASSPSWDSGLYEQY
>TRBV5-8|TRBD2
ATVGGLAYVYEQY
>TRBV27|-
ASSGSEDTEAF
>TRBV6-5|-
ASTSGGLGGDGYT
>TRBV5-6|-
ASSLLARGSSTDTQY
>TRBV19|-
ATRNRETEAF
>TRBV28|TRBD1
ASTPGQSFYEQY
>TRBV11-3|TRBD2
ASSLRGASASGSYEQY
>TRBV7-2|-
ASSLVFHAQGYYGYT
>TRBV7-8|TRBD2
ASSLGTSGPSYEQY
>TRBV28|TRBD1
ASSPPRGLNTEAF
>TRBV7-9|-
ASTEDSAESYEQY
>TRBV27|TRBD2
ASSDPTSSTAYEQY
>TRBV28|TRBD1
ASSFLRNVQGAFDGYT
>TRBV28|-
ASGTGGDTEAF
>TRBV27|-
ASSSWGVGANVLT
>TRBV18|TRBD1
ASSPRGQGAHQPQH